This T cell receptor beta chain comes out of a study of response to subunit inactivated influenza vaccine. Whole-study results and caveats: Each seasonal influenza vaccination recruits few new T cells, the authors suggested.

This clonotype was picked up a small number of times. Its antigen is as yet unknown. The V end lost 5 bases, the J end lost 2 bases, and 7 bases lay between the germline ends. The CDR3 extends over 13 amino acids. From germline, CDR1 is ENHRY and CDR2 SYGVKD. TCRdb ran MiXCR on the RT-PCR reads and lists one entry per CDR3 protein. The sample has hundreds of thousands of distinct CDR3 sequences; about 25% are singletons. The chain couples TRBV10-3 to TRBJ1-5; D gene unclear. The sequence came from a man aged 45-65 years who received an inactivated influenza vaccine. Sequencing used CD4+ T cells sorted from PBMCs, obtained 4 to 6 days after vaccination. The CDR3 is CAISPDRNQPQHF. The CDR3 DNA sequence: TGTGCCATCAGTCCTGATCGCAATCAGCCCCAGCATTTT.